This T cell receptor beta chain was sequenced in a study of blood T cell repertoires in COVID-19. Study details: The samples span acute and convalescent COVID-19 from the United States, Italy and Spain.

Trimming cost V 2 bases and J 6 bases; bases outside gene matches: 6. This CDR3 has 15 amino acids. In germline, CDR1 is KGHSH, CDR2 LQKENI. The repertoire was sequenced with immunoSEQ multiplex PCR; TCRdb's copy has only in-frame clones and lacks some. The sample shows under 300,000 clones, roughly 90% of them seen only once. Participant-given clinical history determined each cohort assignment. The gene calls are TRBV18 and TRBJ1-5; TRBD1 matches at 8 bases. The clonotype was recovered from a woman aged 55-70 years who had recovered from COVID-19. The sample taken for sequencing was PBMCs or T cells enriched from blood (not recorded which). The CDR3 sequence: CASSPGQGAGQPQHF. The CDR3, as DNA: TGTGCCAGCTCACCAGGGCAGGGGGCAGGTCAGCCCCAGCATTTT.